One sample yielded the 7 T cell receptor beta chains listed below, sequenced in a study of identical twins. TCRdb redid the calling of the 5' RACE reads with MiXCR, one entry per CDR3 protein. This table holds some 590,000 distinct CDR3 sequences, around a tenth found once. This sample was shared with a second study, whose subject was yellow fever vaccine responses in identical twins.

Sequencing was done on a sample of PBMCs. The receptor set was obtained from a woman aged 18-29 years in good health.

The chain carries TRBV6-1 and TRBJ2-6, with unresolved D. Germline V gene lookup returns CDR1 MNHNS and CDR2 SASEGT. V was pared by 5 bases and J by 2 bases, with 13 bases between. The CDR3 extends over 16 amino acids. The CDR3 nucleotides read TGTGCCAGCAGTACAGATACTCCCCCTGGGGCCAACGTCCTGACTTTC. Translated, it gives CASSTDTPPGANVLTF.

This chain uses TRBV27 with TRBJ2-5; no clear D. The germline V and J ends were trimmed by 5 bases and 5 bases, with 15 bases remaining between them. Per germline, CDR1 MNHEY and CDR2 SMNVEV (reference sequence). This CDR3 region has 14 residues. CDR3 in amino acids: CASSRNGVRETQYF. DNA for the CDR3: TGTGCCAGCAGTCGGAACGGCGTTAGGGAGACCCAGTACTTC.

This chain links TRBV25-1 with TRBJ2-3; 11 positions agree with TRBD1. V gave up 4 bases and J gave up 7 bases; unmatched junction bases: 10. Germline CDR1 and CDR2: MGHDK and SYGVNS. The CDR3 contains 16 residues. The CDR3 nucleotides read TGTGCCAGCAGTGCCACTGGTGGGACAGGGGGAAATACGCAGTATTTT. Translating it yields CASSATGGTGGNTQYF.

This clonotype was observed many times. V and J are TRBV12-3 or TRBV12-4 and TRBJ1-2; no clear D. Trimming removed 4 bases at V and 3 bases at J, with 18 bases between. The CDR3 runs to 16 residues. The CDR3 sequence: CASSSSQIPSDYGYTF. The CDR3 bases are TGTGCCAGCAGTTCCTCTCAGATCCCCTCAGACTATGGCTACACCTTC.

This clonotype was picked up many times. The rearrangement joins TRBV10-3 to TRBJ1-5; D gene ambiguous. Germline assignment: CDR1 ENHRY and CDR2 SYGVKD. The length of the CDR3 is 13 residues. Trimming shortened V by 1 base and J by 1 base, and 2 bases separated the two germline ends. CDR3 region: CAISEFSNQPQHF. The CDR3 DNA sequence: TGTGCCATCAGTGAGTTCAGCAATCAGCCCCAGCATTTT.

This clonotype appeared many times. The rearrangement links TRBV18 to TRBJ1-1, with D unclear. The CDR3 has 13 residues. Germline V CDR1 and CDR2: KGHSH, LQKENI. V dropped 8 bases and J dropped 0 bases, with 10 bases sitting between them. CDR3 in amino acids: CASSQGLNTEAFF. DNA of the CDR3: TGTGCCAGCAGCCAAGGCCTGAACACTGAAGCTTTCTTT.

The rearrangement uses TRBV12-3 or TRBV12-4 and TRBJ2-1; TRBD1 matches 8 bases. This CDR3 has 15 residues. V dropped 5 bases and J dropped 2; count of bases not matched to a gene: 5. The DNA for the CDR3 is TGTGCCAGCAGTCCAACAGGGGGGACCTACAATGAGCAGTTCTTC. It yields the protein CASSPTGGTYNEQFF.